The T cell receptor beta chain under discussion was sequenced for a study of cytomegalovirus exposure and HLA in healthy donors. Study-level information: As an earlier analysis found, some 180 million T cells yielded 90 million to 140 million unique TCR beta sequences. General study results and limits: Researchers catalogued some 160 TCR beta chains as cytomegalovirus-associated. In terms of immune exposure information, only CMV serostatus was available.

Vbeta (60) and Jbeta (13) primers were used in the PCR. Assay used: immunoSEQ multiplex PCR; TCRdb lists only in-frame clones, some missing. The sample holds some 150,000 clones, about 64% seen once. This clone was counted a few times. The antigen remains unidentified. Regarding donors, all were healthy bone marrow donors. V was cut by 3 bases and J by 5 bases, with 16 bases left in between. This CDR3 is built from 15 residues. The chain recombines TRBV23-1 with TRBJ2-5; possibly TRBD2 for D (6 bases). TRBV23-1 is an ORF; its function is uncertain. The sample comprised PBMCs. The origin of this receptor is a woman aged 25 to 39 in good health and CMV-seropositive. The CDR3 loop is CASSHQGLPGETQYF. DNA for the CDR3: TGCGCCAGCAGTCACCAGGGACTTCCCGGGGAGACCCAGTACTTC.